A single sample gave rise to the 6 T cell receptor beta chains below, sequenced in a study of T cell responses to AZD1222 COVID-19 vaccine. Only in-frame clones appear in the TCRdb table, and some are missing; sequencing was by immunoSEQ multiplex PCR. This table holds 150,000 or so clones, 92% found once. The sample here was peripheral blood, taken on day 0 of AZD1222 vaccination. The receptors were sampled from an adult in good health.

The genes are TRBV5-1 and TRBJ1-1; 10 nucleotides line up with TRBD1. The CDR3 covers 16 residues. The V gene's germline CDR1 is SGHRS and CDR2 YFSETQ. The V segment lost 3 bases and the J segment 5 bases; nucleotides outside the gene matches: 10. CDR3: CASSSGQGVHQTEAFF. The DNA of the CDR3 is TGCGCCAGCAGCTCCGGACAGGGGGTACATCAAACTGAAGCTTTCTTT.

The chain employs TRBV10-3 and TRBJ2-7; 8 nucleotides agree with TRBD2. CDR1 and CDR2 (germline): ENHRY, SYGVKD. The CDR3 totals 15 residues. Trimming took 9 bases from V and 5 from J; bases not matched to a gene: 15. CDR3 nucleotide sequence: TGTGCCATAGGGGTAGCGGGGCGAACAACGAACGAGCAGTACTTC. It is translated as CAIGVAGRTTNEQYF.

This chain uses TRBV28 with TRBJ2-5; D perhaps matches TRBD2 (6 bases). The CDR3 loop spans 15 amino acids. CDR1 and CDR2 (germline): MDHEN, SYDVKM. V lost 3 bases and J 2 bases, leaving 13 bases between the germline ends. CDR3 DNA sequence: TGTGCCAGCAGTTTTGAAGATGGGAGGCAAGAGACCCAGTACTTC. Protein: CASSFEDGRQETQYF.

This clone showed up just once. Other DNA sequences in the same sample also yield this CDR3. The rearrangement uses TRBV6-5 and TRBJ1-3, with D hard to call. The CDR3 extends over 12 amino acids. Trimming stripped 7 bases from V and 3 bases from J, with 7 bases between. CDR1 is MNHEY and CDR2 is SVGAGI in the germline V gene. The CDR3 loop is CASTSSGNTIYF. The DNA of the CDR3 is TGTGCCAGCACCTCAAGTGGAAACACCATATATTTT.

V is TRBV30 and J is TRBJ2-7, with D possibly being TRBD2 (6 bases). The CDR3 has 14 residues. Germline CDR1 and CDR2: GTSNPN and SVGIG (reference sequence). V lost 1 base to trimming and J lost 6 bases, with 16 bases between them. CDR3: CAWSARDFLVEQYF. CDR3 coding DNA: TGTGCCTGGAGTGCCCGGGACTTCCTCGTCGAGCAGTACTTC.

CDR3 residues: CAISPDTNTEAFF. CDR3 sequence (DNA): TGTGCCATCAGCCCTGACACGAACACTGAAGCTTTCTTT. The V call is TRBV10-3, the J call TRBJ1-1; D not certain. Trimming shortened V by 6 bases and J by 1 base, and 9 bases separated the two germline ends. CDR1 ENHRY and CDR2 SYGVKD come from the germline V gene. The CDR3 covers 13 residues.